Listed here are 24 T cell receptor beta chains from one sample, sequenced in a study of blood T cell repertoires in COVID-19 (dated by TCRdb to 2020 to 2021). The protocol used for the library was the immunoSEQ multiplex PCR assay. TCRdb stores this immuneACCESS table with in-frame sequences only. Part of the clones is absent; in the studies checked, under half of the shortfall reflects unresolved V genes, and no reason is known for the rest. The sample table lists some 190,000 clones, roughly 91% of them with a count of one. Clones ranked in the top ten supply 4% to 5.5% of the sample. What was sequenced was peripheral blood. The origin of the receptors is a human donor in a cohort sampled during active COVID-19.

The chain uses TRBV27 and TRBJ2-5; no clear D. V was cut by 5 bases and J by 4 bases, with 8 bases left in between. The CDR3 contains 12 residues. The germline V gene has CDR1 MNHEY and CDR2 SMNVEV (reference sequence). The DNA of the CDR3 is TGTGCCAGCAGTCCCCAGCGAGAGACCCAGTACTTC. Translation gives CASSPQRETQYF.

CDR3 protein: CGQLGGQGYYEQYF. The CDR3 bases are TGTGGACAGTTGGGGGGACAGGGGTACTACGAGCAGTACTTC. The chain carries TRBV3-1 (or the pseudogene TRBV3-2) and TRBJ2-7; TRBD1 agrees at 10 bases. Germline assignment: CDR1 LGHDT and CDR2 YNNKEL (reference sequence). The CDR3 is 14 residues long.

This sequence joins TRBV18 and TRBJ2-3; D perhaps matches TRBD1 (6 bases). V was clipped by 3 bases and J by 6 bases, with 10 bases between them. This CDR3 has 13 amino acids. Per the germline V gene, CDR1 is KGHSH and CDR2 is LQKENI. CDR3 coding DNA: TGTGCCAGCTCACCCAGGCAGGGGGATACGCAGTATTTT. Its translation: CASSPRQGDTQYF.

CDR3 sequence reads: CAWSQEGGYTF. As DNA, the CDR3 is TGTGCCTGGAGTCAGGAGGGGGGCTACACCTTC. The chain employs TRBV30 and TRBJ1-2, with a weak D call TRBD1 (5 bases). Per the germline V gene, CDR1 is GTSNPN and CDR2 is SVGIG (reference sequence). V lost 2 bases and J lost 8, with 9 bases in between. The CDR3 runs 11 residues.

The J gene is TRBJ2-5, the V gene TRBV18, with D unclear. This CDR3 comprises 14 residues. Per germline, CDR1 KGHSH and CDR2 LQKENI. Trimming removed 4 bases at V and 7 bases at J, with 16 bases between. The CDR3 protein is CASSLELGSGTQYF. The DNA for the CDR3 is TGTGCCAGCTCACTCGAGCTAGGTAGTGGGACCCAGTACTTC.

The table lists this clone with a count of one. The chain recombines TRBV21-1 with TRBJ1-5; the listed D gene, TRBD1, was not tested against the DNA. TRBV21-1 is an annotated pseudogene. The CDR3 totals 16 residues. CDR3 DNA sequence: TGTGCCAGCAGCAGTAAGGACAGGGAAGGGGATCAGCCCCAGCATTTT. Protein product: CASSSKDREGDQPQHF.

The chain combines TRBV5-4 with TRBJ1-1, with D hard to call. CDR3 length: 16 amino acids. Per germline, CDR1 SGHNT and CDR2 YYREEE (reference sequence). The V gene lost 0 bases and the J gene lost 0 bases, with 12 bases spanning the gap. Here the CDR3 reads CASSLGPTPVNTEAFF. In DNA, the CDR3 is TGTGCCAGCAGCTTGGGGCCAACCCCCGTGAACACTGAAGCTTTCTTT.

The gene calls are TRBV5-1 and TRBJ2-5; 13 positions agree with TRBD2. This CDR3 is 17 amino acids long. Trimming took 6 bases from V and 1 from J; bases not matched to a gene: 9. Germline V gene data show CDR1 as SGHRS and CDR2 as YFSETQ. The CDR3 DNA reads as TGCGCCAGCAAGGGGTCAGGACTAGCGGGAGTCCAAGAGACCCAGTACTTC. As protein: CASKGSGLAGVQETQYF.

The chain uses TRBV10-3 and TRBJ1-1; maybe TRBD1 (6 bases). With 4 bases removed from V and 6 bases from J, the gap between germline ends came to 12 bases. Germline V gene lookup returns CDR1 ENHRY and CDR2 SYGVKD. CDR3 size: 13 residues. CDR3: CAISGTGIPEAFF. The CDR3 DNA sequence: TGTGCCATCAGTGGCACAGGGATCCCTGAAGCTTTCTTT.

This chain links TRBV4-3 with TRBJ2-4; D is unclear. Germline assignment: CDR1 LGHNA and CDR2 YSLEER. The CDR3 has 15 residues. V was cut by 3 bases and J by 0 bases, with 9 bases left in between. As DNA, the CDR3 is TGCGCCAGCAGCCAGCGGAGCGAAGCCAAAAACATTCAGTACTTC. Amino acid sequence: CASSQRSEAKNIQYF.

Only a few counts were recorded for this clone. The chain is built from TRBV9 and TRBJ2-7, with 8 bases matching TRBD1. This CDR3 region has 14 residues. V shed 4 bases and J 7 bases; nucleotides not matched to a gene: 10. CDR1 SGDLS and CDR2 YYNGEE come from the germline V gene. The CDR3 here is CASSITTGAGEQYF. For the CDR3, the DNA is TGTGCCAGCAGCATAACGACAGGGGCAGGGGAGCAGTACTTC.

The chain links TRBV19 to TRBJ2-3; possibly TRBD2 for D (6 bases). The CDR3 sequence is 15 residues long. From germline, CDR1 is LNHDA and CDR2 SQIVND (reference sequence). Trimming took 2 bases from V and 2 from J, leaving 11 bases between them. CDR3 bases: TGTGCCAGTAGTATAATGCGGGGCGACACAGATACGCAGTATTTT. This codes for CASSIMRGDTDTQYF.

The rearrangement uses TRBV2 and TRBJ1-3; possibly TRBD1 for D (6 bases). Between the trimmed V and J ends, which lost 6 bases and 0 bases, there was a span of 12 bases. Per germline, CDR1 SNHLY and CDR2 FYNNEI. The length of the CDR3 is 15 residues. The CDR3 DNA reads TGTGCCAGCAGCCCGCAGGGGAACTCTGGAAACACCATATATTTT. It is translated as CASSPQGNSGNTIYF.

The rearrangement joins TRBV7-9 to TRBJ2-7; D unclear. The CDR3 covers 17 residues. The germline V gene has CDR1 SEHNR and CDR2 FQNEAQ (reference sequence). The V end lost 6 bases, the J end lost 0 bases, and 21 bases lay between the germline ends. The CDR3 is CASSKKRVEVFSYEQYF. As DNA, the CDR3 is TGTGCCAGCAGTAAAAAACGGGTCGAGGTTTTCTCCTACGAGCAGTACTTC.

CDR3 loop: CASRQGLERREQYF. Here the CDR3 DNA reads TGTGCCAGCAGGCAGGGACTAGAACGCCGCGAGCAGTACTTC. This chain links TRBV6-5 with TRBJ2-7; 8 bases align to TRBD2. Germline CDR1 reads MNHEY; CDR2 reads SVGAGI. V was clipped by 6 bases and J by 6 bases; unmatched bases: 10. The CDR3 covers 14 residues.

This clone has just one count. J is TRBJ2-6 and V is TRBV6-2 or TRBV6-3; tentatively, D is TRBD1 (6 bases). This CDR3 is built from 17 residues. V lost 2 bases and J 0 bases, leaving 11 bases between the germline ends. The V gene's germline CDR1 is MNHEY and CDR2 SVGEGT. The CDR3 protein is CASSYTGQFSGANVLTF. CDR3 coding DNA: TGTGCCAGCAGTTACACCGGACAGTTCTCTGGGGCCAACGTCCTGACTTTC.

This clone has a single count. This sequence joins TRBV30 and TRBJ2-1; 8 nucleotides match TRBD2. Losses at the gene ends were 3 bases for V and 2 bases for J; bases not matched to a gene: 12. Germline lookup yields CDR1 GTSNPN and CDR2 SVGIG (reference sequence). The CDR3 sequence is 17 residues long. CDR3 DNA: TGTGCCTGGAGAGCTCGGACTAGCTCTTTCCCCTACAATGAGCAGTTCTTC. Amino acid sequence: CAWRARTSSFPYNEQFF.

The rearrangement joins TRBV24-1 to TRBJ2-1; 7 bases agree with TRBD1. The CDR3 is made up of 20 amino acids. Germline V CDR1 and CDR2: KGHDR, SFDVKD. V shed 2 bases and J 0 bases; nucleotides not matched to a gene: 15. As DNA, the CDR3 is TGTGCCACCAGTGATTGGAAGTTAACAGGGGCGACTGTCTCCTACAATGAGCAGTTCTTC. Its protein is CATSDWKLTGATVSYNEQFF.

Here the CDR3 reads CASSREDRGNQPQHF. The CDR3 DNA sequence: TGTGCCAGCAGCAGAGAGGACAGGGGAAATCAGCCCCAGCATTTT. The V gene is TRBV7-8, the J gene TRBJ1-5; 9 bases map to TRBD1. This CDR3 has 15 residues. Germline CDR1 SGHVS, CDR2 FQNEAQ. V shed 5 bases, J shed 4 bases, and the junction held 6 bases outside the gene matches.

The CDR3 DNA sequence: TGTGCCAGCAGCTTGCTACCGGTTCTAGGGGGACAGGGGGCAACAGATACGCAGTATTTT. This encodes CASSLLPVLGGQGATDTQYF. The chain combines TRBV13 with TRBJ2-3; 12 bases are shared with TRBD1. The germline V gene encodes CDR1 PRHDT and CDR2 FYEKMQ (reference sequence). The CDR3 length is 20 residues. Trimming at V came to 3 bases and at J to 3 bases, leaving 16 bases not matched to a gene.

J is TRBJ2-3 and V is TRBV7-9; tentatively, D is TRBD2 (7 bases). Germline V gene sequence: CDR1 SEHNR, CDR2 FQNEAQ (reference sequence). The ends were cut back, 1 base at V and 5 bases at J, with 10 bases in the middle. This CDR3 has 14 residues. The CDR3, as DNA: TGTGCCAGCAGCTTAGACAGGGAGGGAGATACGCAGTATTTT. Translating gives CASSLDREGDTQYF.

This chain links TRBV7-2 with TRBJ1-1; 7 positions agree with TRBD1. Trimming cost V 2 bases and J 10 bases; bases outside gene matches: 4. In germline, CDR1 is SGHTA, CDR2 FQGNSA. The CDR3 covers 12 residues. The CDR3 region is CASSLQGDRAFF. The CDR3 DNA sequence: TGTGCCAGCAGCTTACAGGGGGATCGAGCTTTCTTT.

The chain recombines TRBV5-1 with TRBJ2-7; 10 bases match TRBD2. Germline loops: CDR1 SGHRS, CDR2 YFSETQ. Trimming took 4 bases from V and 5 from J; bases not matched to a gene: 9. CDR3 length: 15 amino acids. CDR3: CASSAETSGLDEQYF. The CDR3 nucleotides read TGCGCCAGCAGCGCGGAGACTAGCGGGTTAGACGAGCAGTACTTC.

This clone was detected only once. The chain employs TRBV28 and TRBJ2-2; tentative D call: TRBD1 (6 bases). There are 15 residues in the CDR3. Trimming shortened V by 8 bases and J by 8 bases, and 21 bases separated the two germline ends. CDR1 and CDR2 from the germline V gene are MDHEN and SYDVKM. This CDR3 reads CASSSTGQSFGELFF. The CDR3 bases are TGTGCCAGCTCTAGCACTGGACAGTCCTTTGGGGAGCTGTTTTTT.